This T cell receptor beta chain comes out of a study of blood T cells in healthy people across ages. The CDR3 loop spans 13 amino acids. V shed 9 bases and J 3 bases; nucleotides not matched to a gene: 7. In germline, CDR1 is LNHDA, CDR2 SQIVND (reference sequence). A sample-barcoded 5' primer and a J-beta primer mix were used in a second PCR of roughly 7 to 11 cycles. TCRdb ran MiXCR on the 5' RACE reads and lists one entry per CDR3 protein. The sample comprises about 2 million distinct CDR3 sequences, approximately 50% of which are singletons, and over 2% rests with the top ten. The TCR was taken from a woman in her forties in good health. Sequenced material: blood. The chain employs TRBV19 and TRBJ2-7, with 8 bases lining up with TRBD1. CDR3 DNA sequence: TGTGCCAGCAGCATCGGGACAGGCTACGAGCAGTACTTC. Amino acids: CASSIGTGYEQYF. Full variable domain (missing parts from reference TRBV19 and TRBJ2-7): DGGITQSPKYLFRKEGQNVTLSCEQNLNHDAMYWYRQDPGQGLRLIYYSQIVNDFQKGDIAEGYSVSREKKESFPLTVTSAQKNPTAFYLCASSIGTGYEQYFGPGTRLTVT.